The TCR beta chain under discussion was sequenced for a study of blood T cell repertoires in COVID-19. J was trimmed by 5 bases and V by 4 bases; bases with no gene match: 11. This CDR3 region has 17 residues. Germline V gene data show CDR1 as SGHAT and CDR2 as FQNNGV. The repertoire was sequenced with immunoSEQ multiplex PCR; TCRdb's copy has only in-frame clones and lacks some. The repertoire includes about 250,000 clones, around 88% of them detected once, and roughly 6.7% sits in the top ten. Sequencing was performed on peripheral blood. The clonotype comes from a woman aged 25 to 45 with COVID-19, enrolled during active disease. This chain uses TRBV11-2 with TRBJ1-4, with TRBD1 matching 9 bases. CDR3 coding DNA: TGTGCCAGCAGCTCACCAATTCGGGGACAGGGAAATGAAAAACTGTTTTTT. This gives the protein CASSSPIRGQGNEKLFF.